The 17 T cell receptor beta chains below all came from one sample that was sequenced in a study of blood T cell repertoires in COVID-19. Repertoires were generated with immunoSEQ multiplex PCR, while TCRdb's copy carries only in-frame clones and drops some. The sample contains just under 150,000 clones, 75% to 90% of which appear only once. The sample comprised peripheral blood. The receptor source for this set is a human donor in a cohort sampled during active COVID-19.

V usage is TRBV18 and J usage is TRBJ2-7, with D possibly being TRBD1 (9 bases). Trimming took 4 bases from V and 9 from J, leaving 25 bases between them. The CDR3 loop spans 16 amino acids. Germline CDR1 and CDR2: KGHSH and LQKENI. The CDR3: CASSLSGGQGSLRQYF. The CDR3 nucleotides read TGTGCCAGCTCACTCAGCGGGGGACAGGGATCTTTACGGCAGTACTTC.

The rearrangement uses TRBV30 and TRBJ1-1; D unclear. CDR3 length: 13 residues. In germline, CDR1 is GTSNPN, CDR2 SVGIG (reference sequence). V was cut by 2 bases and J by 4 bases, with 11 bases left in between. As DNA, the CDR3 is TGTGCCTGGAGTTTCGTCCGGGGCACTGAAGCTTTCTTT. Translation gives CAWSFVRGTEAFF. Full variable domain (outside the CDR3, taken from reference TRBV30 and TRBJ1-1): SQTIHQWPATLVQPVGSPLSLECTVEGTSNPNLYWYRQAAGRGLQLLFYSVGIGQISSEVPQNLSASRPQDRQFILSSKKLLLSDSGFYLCAWSFVRGTEAFFGQGTRLTVV.

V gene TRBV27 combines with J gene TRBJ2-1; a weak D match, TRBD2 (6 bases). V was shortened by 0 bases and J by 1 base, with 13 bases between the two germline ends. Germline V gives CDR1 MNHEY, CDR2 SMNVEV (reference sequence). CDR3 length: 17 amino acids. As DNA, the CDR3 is TGTGCCAGCAGTTTATCGTGGAGGGGATCTTCCTACAATGAGCAGTTCTTC. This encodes CASSLSWRGSSYNEQFF.

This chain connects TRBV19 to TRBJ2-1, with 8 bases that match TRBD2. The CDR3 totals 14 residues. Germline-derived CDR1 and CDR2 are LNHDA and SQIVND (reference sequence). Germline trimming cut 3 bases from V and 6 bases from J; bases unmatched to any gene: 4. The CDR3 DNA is TGTGCCAGTAGTATTCAGCGGGGGACCAATGAGCAGTTCTTC. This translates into CASSIQRGTNEQFF.

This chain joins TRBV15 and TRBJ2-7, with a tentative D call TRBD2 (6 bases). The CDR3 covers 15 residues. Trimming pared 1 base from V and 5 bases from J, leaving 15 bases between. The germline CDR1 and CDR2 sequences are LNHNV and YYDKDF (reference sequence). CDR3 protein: CATSRVGTGVHEQYF. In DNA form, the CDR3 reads TGTGCCACCAGCAGAGTTGGGACGGGGGTCCACGAGCAGTACTTC.

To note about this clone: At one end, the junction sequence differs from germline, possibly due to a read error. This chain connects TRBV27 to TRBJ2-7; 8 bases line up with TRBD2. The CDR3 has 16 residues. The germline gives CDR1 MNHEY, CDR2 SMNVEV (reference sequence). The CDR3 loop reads CASSLSARGASYEQCF. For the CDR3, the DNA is TGTGCCAGCAGTTTATCGGCGCGGGGGGCCTCCTACGAGCAGTGCTTC.

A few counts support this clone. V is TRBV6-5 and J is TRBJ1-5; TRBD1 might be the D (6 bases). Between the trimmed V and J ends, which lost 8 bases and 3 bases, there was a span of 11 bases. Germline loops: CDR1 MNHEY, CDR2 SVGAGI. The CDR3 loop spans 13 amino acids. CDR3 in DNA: TGTGCCAGCCGTAGACAGGTCAATCAGCCCCAGCATTTT. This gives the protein CASRRQVNQPQHF.

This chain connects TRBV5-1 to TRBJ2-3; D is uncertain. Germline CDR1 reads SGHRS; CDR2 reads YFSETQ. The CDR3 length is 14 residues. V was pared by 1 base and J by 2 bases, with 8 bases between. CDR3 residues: CASSLTTPTDTQYF. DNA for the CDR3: TGCGCCAGCAGCTTGACGACTCCCACAGATACGCAGTATTTT. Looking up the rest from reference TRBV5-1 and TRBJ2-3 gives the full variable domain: KAGVTQTPRYLIKTRGQQVTLSCSPISGHRSVSWYQQTPGQGLQFLFEYFSETQRNKGNFPGRFSGRQFSNSRSEMNVSTLELGDSALYLCASSLTTPTDTQYFGPGTRLTVL.

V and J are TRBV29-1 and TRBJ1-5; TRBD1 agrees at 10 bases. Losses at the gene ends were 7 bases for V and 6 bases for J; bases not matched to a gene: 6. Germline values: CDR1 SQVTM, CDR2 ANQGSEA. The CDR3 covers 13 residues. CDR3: CSAMTGGGQPQHF. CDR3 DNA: TGCAGCGCAATGACAGGGGGCGGTCAGCCCCAGCATTTT.

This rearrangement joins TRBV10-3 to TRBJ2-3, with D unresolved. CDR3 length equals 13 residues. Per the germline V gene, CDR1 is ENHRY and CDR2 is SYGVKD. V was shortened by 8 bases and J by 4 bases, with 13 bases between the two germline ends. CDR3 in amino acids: CAIGRLHPDTQYF. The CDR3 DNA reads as TGTGCCATCGGCCGACTTCATCCAGATACGCAGTATTTT.

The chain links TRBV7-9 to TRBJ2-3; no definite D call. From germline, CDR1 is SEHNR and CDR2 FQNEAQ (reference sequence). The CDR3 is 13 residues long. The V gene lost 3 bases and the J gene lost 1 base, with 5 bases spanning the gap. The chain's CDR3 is CASSFSGTDTQYF. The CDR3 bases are TGTGCCAGCAGCTTTTCCGGCACAGATACGCAGTATTTT. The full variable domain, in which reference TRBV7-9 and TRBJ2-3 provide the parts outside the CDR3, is DTGVSQNPRHKITKRGQNVTFRCDPISEHNRLYWYRQTLGQGPEFLTYFQNEAQLEKSRLLSDRFSAERPKGSFSTLEIQRTEQGDSAMYLCASSFSGTDTQYFGPGTRLTVL.

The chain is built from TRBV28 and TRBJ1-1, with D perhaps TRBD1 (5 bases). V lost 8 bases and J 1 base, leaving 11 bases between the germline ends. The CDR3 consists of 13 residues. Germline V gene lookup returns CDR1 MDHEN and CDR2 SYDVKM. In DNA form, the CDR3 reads TGTGCCAGCCAGGGTAAACGGAACACTGAAGCTTTCTTT. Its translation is CASQGKRNTEAFF. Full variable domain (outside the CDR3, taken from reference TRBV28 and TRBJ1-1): DVKVTQSSRYLVKRTGEKVFLECVQDMDHENMFWYRQDPGLGLRLIYFSYDVKMKEKGDIPEGYSVSREKKERFSLILESASTNQTSMYLCASQGKRNTEAFFGQGTRLTVV.

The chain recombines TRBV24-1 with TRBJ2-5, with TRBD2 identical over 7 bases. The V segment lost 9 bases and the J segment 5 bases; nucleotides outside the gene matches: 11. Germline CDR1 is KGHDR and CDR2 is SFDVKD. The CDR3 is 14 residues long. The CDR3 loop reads CATSDQRGRETQYF. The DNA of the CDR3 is TGTGCCACCTCTGACCAGCGGGGCCGGGAGACCCAGTACTTC.

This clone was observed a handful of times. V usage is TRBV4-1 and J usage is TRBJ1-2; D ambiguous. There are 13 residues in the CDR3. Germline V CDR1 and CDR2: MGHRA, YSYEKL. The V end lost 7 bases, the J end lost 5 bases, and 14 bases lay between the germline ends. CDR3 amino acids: CASISTPGYGYTF. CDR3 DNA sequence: TGCGCCAGCATCTCGACCCCCGGGTATGGCTACACCTTC.

CDR3 DNA sequence: TGTGCCAGTACCTTAGCGGGAGTAAATGAGCAGTTCTTC. Protein: CASTLAGVNEQFF. The J gene is TRBJ2-1, the V gene TRBV7-9, with 9 bases aligning to TRBD2. V shed 9 bases, J shed 7 bases, and the junction held 7 bases outside the gene matches. Germline V gene sequence: CDR1 SEHNR, CDR2 FQNEAQ (reference sequence). The CDR3 is 13 residues long.

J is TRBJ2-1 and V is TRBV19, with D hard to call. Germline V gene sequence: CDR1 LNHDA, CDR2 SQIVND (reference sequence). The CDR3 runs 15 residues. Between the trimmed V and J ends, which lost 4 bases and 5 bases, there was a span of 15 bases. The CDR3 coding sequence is TGTGCCAGTAGTACTATCAGGTACACCAACAATGAGCAGTTCTTC. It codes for CASSTIRYTNNEQFF.

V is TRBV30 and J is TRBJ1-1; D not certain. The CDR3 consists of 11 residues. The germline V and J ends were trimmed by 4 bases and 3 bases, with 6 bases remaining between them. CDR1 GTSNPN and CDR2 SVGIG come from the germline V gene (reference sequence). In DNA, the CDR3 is TGTGCCTGGAACTTTGACACTGAAGCTTTCTTT. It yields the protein CAWNFDTEAFF. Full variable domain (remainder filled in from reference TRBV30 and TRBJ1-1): SQTIHQWPATLVQPVGSPLSLECTVEGTSNPNLYWYRQAAGRGLQLLFYSVGIGQISSEVPQNLSASRPQDRQFILSSKKLLLSDSGFYLCAWNFDTEAFFGQGTRLTVV.